This T cell receptor beta chain is from a study of control samples from healthy donors and cancer patients. Sequenced by immunoSEQ multiplex PCR; TCRdb stores in-frame clones only, minus some. The sample includes tens of thousands of clones, roughly 92% of them seen just once. V shed 6 bases and J 4 bases; nucleotides not matched to a gene: 3. The germline V gene encodes CDR1 MDHEN and CDR2 SYDVKM. This CDR3 region has 14 residues. The sample holds one count of this clone. The sample taken for sequencing was blood. The TCR was taken from a woman in her twenties or thirties in good health. This sequence joins TRBV28 and TRBJ2-1; 10 positions agree with TRBD2. CDR3 loop: CASSGLAAYNEQFF. Here the CDR3 DNA reads TGTGCCAGCAGCGGACTAGCGGCTTACAATGAGCAGTTCTTC.